This T cell receptor beta chain was captured by sequencing in a study of read filtering for tumor transcriptome and immune sequencing. The germline V gene has CDR1 SGHDN and CDR2 FVKESK. The CDR3 has 12 residues. The V end lost 3 bases, the J end lost 8 bases, and 10 bases lay between the germline ends. This clonotype was recorded many times. At the time of active disease, bone marrow was collected from every patient. This library used approximately 0.4 ug RNA and molecular barcoded adaptors spanning alpha/delta and beta/gamma chains. TCRdb reanalysed the reads using MiXCR and keeps one entry per CDR3 protein. The sample has approximately 62,000 distinct CDR3 sequences; 15% to 20% are singletons.

The chain couples TRBV14 to TRBJ1-1; D may be TRBD1 (5 bases). Material: a population of CD138-negative cells sorted from bone marrow. The sequence was collected from a donor at least 40 years old with multiple myeloma. The CDR3 spells CASSQFTGEAFF. CDR3 sequence (DNA): TGTGCCAGCAGCCAGTTTACAGGCGAAGCTTTCTTT.